The 11 T cell receptor beta chains below were found in one sample sequenced in a study of Graves' ophthalmopathy and Graves' hyperthyroidism. RNA transcripts were the template, and TCR beta CDR3 regions were amplified from them. First-round RT-PCR relied on HTBI primers, and a second-round multiplex PCR came next. TCRdb re-derived calls from the multiplex PCR reads in MiXCR, one entry per CDR3 protein. The profile shows some 360,000 distinct CDR3 sequences, roughly 15% of them singletons. The sample consisted of peripheral blood. The receptors derive from an adult woman with stable Graves' hyperthyroidism.

The chain couples TRBV11-2 to TRBJ2-7; no definite D call. V was cut by 4 bases and J by 6 bases, with 28 bases left in between. This CDR3 comprises 18 residues. CDR1 is SGHAT and CDR2 is FQNNGV in the germline V gene. CDR3 amino acids: CASSSSSVRAVWRGEQYF. The CDR3 coding sequence is TGTGCCAGCAGCTCCTCCAGTGTCCGGGCTGTTTGGCGTGGCGAGCAGTACTTC.

This clonotype was counted at least ten times. The rearrangement uses TRBV27 and TRBJ1-2; D is ambiguous. CDR1 is MNHEY, CDR2 SMNVEV, per germline (reference sequence). CDR3 size: 13 residues. Trimming removed 5 bases from V and 4 bases from J, with 11 bases in between. CDR3: CASSLAKGYGYTF. The CDR3 DNA sequence: TGTGCCAGCAGTCTAGCAAAAGGCTATGGCTACACCTTC.

This clonotype was picked up many times. The chain combines TRBV28 with TRBJ2-5; D tentatively reads TRBD1 or TRBD2 (5 bases each). The CDR3 is 13 residues long. V gave up 4 bases and J gave up 5 bases, with 11 bases separating them. Germline values: CDR1 MDHEN, CDR2 SYDVKM. This CDR3 reads CASSSPGRETQYF. The CDR3 DNA reads TGTGCCAGCAGTTCGCCGGGGCGGGAGACCCAGTACTTC. The whole variable domain, filled in from reference TRBV28 and TRBJ2-5, reads DVKVTQSSRYLVKRTGEKVFLECVQDMDHENMFWYRQDPGLGLRLIYFSYDVKMKEKGDIPEGYSVSREKKERFSLILESASTNQTSMYLCASSSPGRETQYFGPGTRLLVL.

This clonotype was counted at least ten times. The J gene is TRBJ2-7, the V gene TRBV7-2, with 11 bases lining up with TRBD2. Per the germline V gene, CDR1 is SGHTA and CDR2 is FQGNSA. Trimming cost V 8 bases and J 5 bases; bases outside gene matches: 8. CDR3 length: 14 residues. CDR3 bases: TGTGCCAGCGCTCTGACTAGCGGGATTCACGAGCAGTACTTC. It translates to CASALTSGIHEQYF.

This clonotype has a count of ten or more. This chain uses TRBV12-5 with TRBJ2-7; D ambiguous. V lost 1 base to trimming and J lost 4 bases, with 5 bases between them. The CDR3 length is 12 residues. Germline V gene data show CDR1 as LGHNT and CDR2 as FRNRAP. CDR3 sequence: CASGLAQYEQYF. In DNA, the CDR3 is TGTGCTAGTGGTTTGGCCCAATACGAGCAGTACTTC.

This clonotype has at least ten counts. The V gene is TRBV9, the J gene TRBJ2-5; 8 positions match TRBD1. This CDR3 spans 14 amino acids. Germline loops: CDR1 SGDLS, CDR2 YYNGEE. V shed 3 bases and J 3 bases; nucleotides not matched to a gene: 4. The CDR3 DNA reads TGTGCCAGCAGCGGAGGGACAGGAGAAGAGACCCAGTACTTC. This gives the protein CASSGGTGEETQYF. Using reference TRBV9 and TRBJ2-5 for the parts outside the CDR3, the full variable domain is DSGVTQTPKHLITATGQRVTLRCSPRSGDLSVYWYQQSLDQGLQFLIQYYNGEERAKGNILERFSAQQFPDLHSELNLSSLELGDSALYFCASSGGTGEETQYFGPGTRLLVL.

Many counts were recorded for this clonotype. The chain couples TRBV7-8 to TRBJ2-2; possible D gene TRBD2, 5 bases. V was shortened by 5 bases and J by 2 bases, with 18 bases between the two germline ends. Germline V gene sequence: CDR1 SGHVS, CDR2 FQNEAQ. The CDR3 has 17 amino acids. The CDR3 loop is CASSPLGVARNTGELFF. The CDR3 coding sequence is TGTGCCAGCAGCCCCCTTGGGGTAGCGAGAAACACCGGGGAGCTGTTTTTT.

This clonotype was found many times. The chain uses TRBV27 and TRBJ1-6; 7 bases match TRBD1. The CDR3 loop spans 16 amino acids. The J segment lost 7 bases and the V segment lost 5 bases, leaving 11 bases of the junction unmatched. CDR1 and CDR2 (germline): MNHEY, SMNVEV (reference sequence). In DNA, the CDR3 is TGTGCCAGCAGTCCCTCTACAGGGGTGCAGAATTCACCCCTCCACTTT. Its protein product is CASSPSTGVQNSPLHF.

This clonotype was found many times. This chain connects TRBV7-2 to TRBJ2-2; perhaps TRBD1 as D (7 bases). CDR1 is SGHTA, CDR2 FQGNSA, per germline. The CDR3 runs 21 residues. Deletions cut 1 base from V and 3 bases from J, with 27 bases between. The CDR3 region has the DNA TGTGCCAGCAGCTTAGTCAGGCGGCAGGGGGATGGTAGCGGTCACACCGGGGAGCTGTTTTTT. Residues: CASSLVRRQGDGSGHTGELFF.

This clonotype was detected many times. V is TRBV10-3 and J is TRBJ2-2; TRBD1 matches at 7 bases. The length of the CDR3 is 17 residues. V shed 4 bases and J 2 bases; nucleotides not matched to a gene: 10. From germline, CDR1 is ENHRY and CDR2 SYGVKD. The CDR3 sequence: CAISGRGGTLNTGELFF. Written as DNA, the CDR3 is TGTGCCATCAGTGGAAGAGGGGGCACTCTAAACACCGGGGAGCTGTTTTTT.

This clonotype occurred a few times. At one boundary the junction diverges from the germline segment, which might be a read error. The chain has TRBV4-1 and TRBJ2-5, with 11 bases that match TRBD2. The CDR3 is made up of 16 amino acids. CDR1 is MGHRA and CDR2 is YSYEKL in the germline V gene. The CDR3 DNA is TGCACCAGCAGTCAAGTAGCGGGAGGGCCCCTAGAGACCCAGTACTTC. Residues: CTSSQVAGGPLETQYF.